This TCR beta chain was sequenced during a study of blood T cell repertoires in COVID-19. As for the study in general: Whether acute or convalescent, the COVID-19 samples came from the United States, Italy and Spain. T cells, B-cell-depleted T cells, or PBMCs supplied cDNA or gDNA.

Trimming took 4 bases from V and 1 from J; bases not matched to a gene: 3. CDR3 length: 15 amino acids. Per the germline V gene, CDR1 is SGHRS and CDR2 is YFSETQ. Original processing methods: Reference gene primers were amplified, and this amplification served to estimate nucleated cell counts. Using immunoSEQ multiplex PCR, the repertoire was profiled, and TCRdb retains in-frame clones only, with some absent. From that table come the V and J calls and clone size; the DNA was used to work out D and trimming. The sample has around 620,000 clones; 90% are singletons. This sequence was found in a woman between 18 and 29 years old with acute or convalescent COVID-19. V usage is TRBV5-1 and J usage is TRBJ2-3; 10 nucleotides agree with TRBD1. Material for sequencing was peripheral blood. CDR3 in amino acids: CASSTDRGGTDTQYF. The CDR3 DNA reads as TGCGCCAGCAGCACGGACAGGGGGGGCACAGATACGCAGTATTTT.